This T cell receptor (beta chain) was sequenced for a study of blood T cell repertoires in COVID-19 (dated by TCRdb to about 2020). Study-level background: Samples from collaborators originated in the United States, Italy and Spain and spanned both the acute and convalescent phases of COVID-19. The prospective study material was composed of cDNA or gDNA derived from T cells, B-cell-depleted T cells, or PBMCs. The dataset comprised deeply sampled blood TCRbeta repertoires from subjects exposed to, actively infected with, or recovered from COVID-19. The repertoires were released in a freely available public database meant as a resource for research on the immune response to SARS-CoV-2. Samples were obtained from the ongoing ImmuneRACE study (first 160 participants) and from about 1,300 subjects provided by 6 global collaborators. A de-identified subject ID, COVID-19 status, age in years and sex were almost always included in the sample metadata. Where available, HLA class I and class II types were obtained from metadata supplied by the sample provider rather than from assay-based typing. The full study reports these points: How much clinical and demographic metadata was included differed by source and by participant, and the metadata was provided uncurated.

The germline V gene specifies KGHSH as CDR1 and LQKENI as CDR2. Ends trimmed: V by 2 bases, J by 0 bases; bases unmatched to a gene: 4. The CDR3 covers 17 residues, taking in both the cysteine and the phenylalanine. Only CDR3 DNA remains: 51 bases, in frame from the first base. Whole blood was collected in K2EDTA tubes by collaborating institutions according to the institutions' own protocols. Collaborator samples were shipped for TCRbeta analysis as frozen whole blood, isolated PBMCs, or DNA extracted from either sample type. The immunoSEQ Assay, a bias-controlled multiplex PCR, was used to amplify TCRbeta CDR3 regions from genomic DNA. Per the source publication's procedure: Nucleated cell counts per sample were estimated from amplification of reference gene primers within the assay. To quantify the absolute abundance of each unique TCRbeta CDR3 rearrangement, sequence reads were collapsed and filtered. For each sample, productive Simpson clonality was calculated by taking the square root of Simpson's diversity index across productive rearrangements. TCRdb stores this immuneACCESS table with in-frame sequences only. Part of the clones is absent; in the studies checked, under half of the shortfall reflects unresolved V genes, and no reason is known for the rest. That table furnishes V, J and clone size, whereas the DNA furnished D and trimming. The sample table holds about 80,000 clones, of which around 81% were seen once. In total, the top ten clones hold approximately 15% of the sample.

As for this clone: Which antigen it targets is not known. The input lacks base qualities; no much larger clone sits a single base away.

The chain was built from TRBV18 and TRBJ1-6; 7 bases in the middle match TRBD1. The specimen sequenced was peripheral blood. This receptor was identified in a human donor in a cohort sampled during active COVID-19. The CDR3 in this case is CASSPDRASSYNSPLHF. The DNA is TGTGCCAGCTCACCAGACAGGGCCAGCTCCTATAATTCACCCCTCCACTTT.